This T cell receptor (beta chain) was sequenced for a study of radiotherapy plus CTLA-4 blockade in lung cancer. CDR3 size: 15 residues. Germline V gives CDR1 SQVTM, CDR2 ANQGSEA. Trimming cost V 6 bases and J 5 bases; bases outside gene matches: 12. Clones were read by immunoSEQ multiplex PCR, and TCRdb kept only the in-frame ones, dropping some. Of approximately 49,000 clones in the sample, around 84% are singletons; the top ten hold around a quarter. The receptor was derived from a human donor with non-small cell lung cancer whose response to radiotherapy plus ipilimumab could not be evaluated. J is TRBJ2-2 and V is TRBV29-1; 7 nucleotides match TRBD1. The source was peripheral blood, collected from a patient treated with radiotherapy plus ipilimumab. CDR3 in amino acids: CSVDTGALGTGELFF. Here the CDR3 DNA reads TGCAGCGTGGATACAGGGGCGCTGGGTACCGGGGAGCTGTTTTTT.